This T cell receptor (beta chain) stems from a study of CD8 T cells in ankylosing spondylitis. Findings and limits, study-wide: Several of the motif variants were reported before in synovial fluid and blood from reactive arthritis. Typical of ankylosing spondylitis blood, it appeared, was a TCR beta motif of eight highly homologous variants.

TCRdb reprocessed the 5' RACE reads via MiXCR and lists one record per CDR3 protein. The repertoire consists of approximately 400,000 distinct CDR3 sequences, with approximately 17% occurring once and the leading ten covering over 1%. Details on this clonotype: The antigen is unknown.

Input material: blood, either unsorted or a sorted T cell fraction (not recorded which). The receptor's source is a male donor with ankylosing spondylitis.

The CDR3 bases are TGCGCCAGCAGCGACCAGGGGGCGCCGGGAGAGACCCAGTACTTC. Protein product: CASSDQGAPGETQYF. The chain couples TRBV5-1 to TRBJ2-5, with TRBD1 matching 8 bases. The CDR3 runs to 15 residues. J was trimmed by 4 bases and V by 4 bases; bases with no gene match: 9. Germline CDR1 is SGHRS and CDR2 is YFSETQ.